This TCR beta chain was observed in a study of Ad26.COV2.S vaccination and SARS-CoV-2 variants. Study context: Trial arm assignment for the donor was COV1001 Ad26.COV2.S. Into the muscle, Ad26.COV2.S was dosed once or twice, 56 days apart. Study-wide results and caveats: After vaccination, reports described spike-specific CD8+ and CD4+ T cell responses as showing substantial breadth.

Using immunoSEQ multiplex PCR, the repertoire was profiled, and TCRdb retains in-frame clones only, with some absent. The table lists approximately 240,000 clones, roughly 90% of them singletons. With respect to this clone: Its matching antigen is unknown.

Germline-derived CDR1 and CDR2 are GTSNPN and SVGIG (reference sequence). CDR3 length: 15 amino acids. V was cut by 0 bases and J by 2 bases, with 12 bases left in between. Specified treatment: 15 to 20 received Ad26.COV2.S at low or high dose, single or two shots; about 5 received placebo; per-sample allocation not given. Day 63 after the first injection of vaccine or placebo was the sampling time. Vaccine was an Ad26 vector expressing Wuhan-strain SARS-CoV-2 spike. This chain uses TRBV30 with TRBJ2-3; D gene unclear. The material was peripheral blood, obtained in a trial of Ad26.COV2.S vaccine versus placebo. The receptor was isolated from a person between 18 and 65 years old who received the Ad26.COV2.S COVID-19 vaccine or a placebo. As DNA, the CDR3 is TGTGCCTGGAGTGTACGGTCGAGGACCACAGATACGCAGTATTTT. Protein product: CAWSVRSRTTDTQYF.